This T cell receptor beta chain was sequenced in a study of blood T cells in healthy people across ages. Findings and limits, study-wide: Long-lived donors exceeded aged donors in naive CD4+ cells and diversity.

PCR was performed a second time for about 7 to 12 cycles using a sample-barcoded 5' primer and a J-beta primer mix. Per-sample output comprised a minimum of 3 million paired-end reads containing CDR3. TCRdb independently ran MiXCR on the 5' RACE reads; one entry per CDR3 protein. The repertoire includes more than 1,400,000 distinct CDR3 sequences, 40% to 50% of them detected once, and approximately 7.9% sits in the top ten. With respect to this clonotype: Its target is unknown.

V lost 4 bases and J lost 9, with 14 bases in between. This CDR3 is built from 13 residues. CDR1 and CDR2 (germline): SGHRS, YFSETQ. Input material: blood. The TCR sequence derives from a woman aged 18-35 years in good health. The genes are TRBV5-1 and TRBJ2-1, with D unresolved. DNA of the CDR3: TGCGCCAGCAGCCCGGGTAAAAGGTCTGAGCAGTTCTTC. Amino acid sequence: CASSPGKRSEQFF.